This T cell receptor (beta chain) derives from a study of T cell responses to AZD1222 COVID-19 vaccine (TCRdb year 2021). Background for the entire study: TCR sequencing was performed for over 230 trial participants, of whom around 210 were given two doses of AZD1222 and approximately 25 were given two doses of MenACWY control vaccine. Trial participants were enrolled by age into subgroups of 18-55, 56-69 and 70-plus years, and around 150, 29 and 61 TCR-sequenced participants, respectively, were included in these subgroups. General findings and caveats noted by the study authors: After two AZD1222 doses, spike-specific TCR breadth and depth were significantly higher than at day 0 and than in MenACWY recipients. Participants were mostly white British and included more females than males, and it was suggested by the authors that clonal diversity may have been underestimated. Conclusions about previously exposed vaccinees are limited, since just five or six AZD1222 recipients were seropositive for SARS-CoV-2 at baseline. The vaccine-associated CD4 TCRs covered the entire spike protein, and the dominant responses fell in regions 160-218 and 743-854. Nearly half of unique spike-specific TCRs reportedly recognized epitopes outside regions mutated in the B.1.351 and B.1.1.7 variants. Because no samples from the day 14 peak response were available, repertoires could be characterized only after the peak T cell response. In the small 56-69-year group, the increase in depth fell short of significance, most likely because of low power.

From its cysteine to its phenylalanine, the CDR3 spans 16 amino acids. Here the CDR3 DNA is all that survives: 48 bases in frame from base 1. Compared with germline, V lacks 0 bases and J lacks 6 bases; bases without a gene match: 8. CDR1 and CDR2 are read off the germline V gene as MGHRA and YSYEKL. A note on this clone: Its antigen is currently not known. Base qualities are not provided; no much larger clone lies one nucleotide away.

The CDR3 regions of human TCRbeta chains were subjected to immunosequencing. Regarding the original processing steps: Repertoire TCRs were matched against a reference library of SARS-CoV-2-specific TCRs generated with the MIRA antigen-specificity platform. Breadth meant the fraction of unique TCRs that were SARS-CoV-2-associated, whereas depth meant the fraction of total T cells that were SARS-CoV-2-associated. Using the MIRA data, each spike-specific TCR was mapped to the spike region that the TCR reacts to and placed in a CD4 or CD8 class. Log10-transformed breadth and depth values were compared by one-way ANOVA with Sidak's multiple comparisons tests. TCRdb provides this immuneACCESS table in a form limited to in-frame rearrangements. Some clones are lacking; in checked studies, under half of them reflect an unresolved V gene, and why the rest are absent is not known. That table gives V, J and clone size, and the DNA gave D and trimming. Across this sample there are tens of thousands of clones, with 80% to 95% seen only once. 9.5% to 13% of the sample goes to the ten largest clones.

The meaning of the sample's time point label: about 28 days (+/-7) after the second vaccine dose. AZD1222 recipients whose second dose came at about 4 weeks and those whose second dose came at about 12 weeks were combined into one group, since spike-specific TCR depth and breadth did not differ between the two schedules. The vaccinee samples were drawn from two UK trials, COV001 and COV002, one of which was a single-blind randomized controlled phase 2/3 trial testing AZD1222 (ChAdOx1 nCoV-19) in healthy adults. For TCRbeta chain sequencing, PBMC samples were collected from trial participants at day 0 and at day 28 after the second dose.

The rearranged chain carries TRBV4-1 and TRBJ2-3; 8 bases in the middle match TRBD1. The sequence was obtained from an adult who received the AZD1222 COVID-19 vaccine. Sample: peripheral blood, taken 28 days after the second AZD1222 dose. The sequenced DNA: TGCGCCAGCAGCCAAGATGCCCAGGGGGCCTCGGATACGCAGTATTTT. Translated, this gives CASSQDAQGASDTQYF.